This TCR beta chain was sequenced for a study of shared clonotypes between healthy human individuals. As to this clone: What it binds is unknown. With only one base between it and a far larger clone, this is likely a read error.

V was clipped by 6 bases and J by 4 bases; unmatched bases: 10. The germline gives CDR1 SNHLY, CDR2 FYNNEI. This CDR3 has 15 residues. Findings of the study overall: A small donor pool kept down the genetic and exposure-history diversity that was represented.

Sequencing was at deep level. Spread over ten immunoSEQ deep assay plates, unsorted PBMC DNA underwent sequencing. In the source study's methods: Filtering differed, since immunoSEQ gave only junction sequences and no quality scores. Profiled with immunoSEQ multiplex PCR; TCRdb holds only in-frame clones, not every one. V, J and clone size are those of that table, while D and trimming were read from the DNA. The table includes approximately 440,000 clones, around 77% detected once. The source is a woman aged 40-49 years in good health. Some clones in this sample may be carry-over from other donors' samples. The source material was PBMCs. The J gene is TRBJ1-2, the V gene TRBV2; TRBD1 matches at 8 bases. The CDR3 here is CASRRDRWLIYGYTF. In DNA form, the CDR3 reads TGTGCCAGCAGGCGGGACAGGTGGCTCATCTATGGCTACACCTTC. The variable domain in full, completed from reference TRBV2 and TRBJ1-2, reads EPEVTQTPSHQVTQMGQEVILRCVPISNHLYFYWYRQILGQKVEFLVSFYNNEISEKSEIFDDQFSVERPDGSNFTLKIRSTKLEDSAMYFCASRRDRWLIYGYTFGSGTRLTVV.